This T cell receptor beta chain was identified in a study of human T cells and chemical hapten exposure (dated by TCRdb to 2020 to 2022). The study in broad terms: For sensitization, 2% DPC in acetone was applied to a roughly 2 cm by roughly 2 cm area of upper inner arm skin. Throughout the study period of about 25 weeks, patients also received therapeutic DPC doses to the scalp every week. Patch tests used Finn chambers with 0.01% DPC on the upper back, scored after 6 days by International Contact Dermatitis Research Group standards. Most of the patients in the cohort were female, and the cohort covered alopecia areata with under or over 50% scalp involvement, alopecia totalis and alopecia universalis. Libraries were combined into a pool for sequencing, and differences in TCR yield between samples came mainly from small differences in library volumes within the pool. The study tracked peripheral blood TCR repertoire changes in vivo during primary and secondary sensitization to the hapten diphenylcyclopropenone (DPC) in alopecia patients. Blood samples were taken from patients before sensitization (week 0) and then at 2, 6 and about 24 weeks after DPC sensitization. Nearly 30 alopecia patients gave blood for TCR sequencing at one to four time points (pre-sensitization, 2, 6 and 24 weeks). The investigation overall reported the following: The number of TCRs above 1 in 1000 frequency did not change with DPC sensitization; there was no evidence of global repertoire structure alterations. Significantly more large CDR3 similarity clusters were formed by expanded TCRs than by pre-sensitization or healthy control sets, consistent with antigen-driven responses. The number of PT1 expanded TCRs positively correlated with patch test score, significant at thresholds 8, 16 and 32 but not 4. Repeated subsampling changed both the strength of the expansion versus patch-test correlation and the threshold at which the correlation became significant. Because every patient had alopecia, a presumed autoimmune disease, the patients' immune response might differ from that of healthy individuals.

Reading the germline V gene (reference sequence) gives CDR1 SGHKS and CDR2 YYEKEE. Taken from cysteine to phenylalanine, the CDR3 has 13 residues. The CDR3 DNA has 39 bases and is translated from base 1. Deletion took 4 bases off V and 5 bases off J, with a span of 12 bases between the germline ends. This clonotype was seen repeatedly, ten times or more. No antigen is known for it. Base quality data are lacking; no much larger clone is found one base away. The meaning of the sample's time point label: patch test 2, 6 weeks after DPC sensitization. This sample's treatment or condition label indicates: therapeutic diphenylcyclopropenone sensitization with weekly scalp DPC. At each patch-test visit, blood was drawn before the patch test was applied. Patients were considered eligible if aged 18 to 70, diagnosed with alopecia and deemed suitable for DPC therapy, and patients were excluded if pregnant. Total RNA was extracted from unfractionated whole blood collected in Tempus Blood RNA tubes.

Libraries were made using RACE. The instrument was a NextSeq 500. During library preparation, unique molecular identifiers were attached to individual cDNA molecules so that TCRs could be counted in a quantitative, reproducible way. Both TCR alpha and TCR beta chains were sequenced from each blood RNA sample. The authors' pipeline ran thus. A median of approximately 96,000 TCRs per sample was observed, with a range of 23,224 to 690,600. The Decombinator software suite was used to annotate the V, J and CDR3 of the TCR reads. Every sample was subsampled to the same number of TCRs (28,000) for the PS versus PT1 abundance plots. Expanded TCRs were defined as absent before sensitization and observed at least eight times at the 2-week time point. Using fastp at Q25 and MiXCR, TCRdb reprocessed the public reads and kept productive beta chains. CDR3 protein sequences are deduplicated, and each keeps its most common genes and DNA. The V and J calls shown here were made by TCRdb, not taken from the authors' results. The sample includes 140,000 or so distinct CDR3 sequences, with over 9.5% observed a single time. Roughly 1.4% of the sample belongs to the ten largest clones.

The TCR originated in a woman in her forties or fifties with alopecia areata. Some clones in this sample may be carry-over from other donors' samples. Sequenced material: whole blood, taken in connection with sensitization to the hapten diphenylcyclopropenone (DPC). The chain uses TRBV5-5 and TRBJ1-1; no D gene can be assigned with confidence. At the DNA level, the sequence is TGTGCCAGCAGCCGCAGAGAACGGACTGAAGCTTTCTTT. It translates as CASSRRERTEAFF.